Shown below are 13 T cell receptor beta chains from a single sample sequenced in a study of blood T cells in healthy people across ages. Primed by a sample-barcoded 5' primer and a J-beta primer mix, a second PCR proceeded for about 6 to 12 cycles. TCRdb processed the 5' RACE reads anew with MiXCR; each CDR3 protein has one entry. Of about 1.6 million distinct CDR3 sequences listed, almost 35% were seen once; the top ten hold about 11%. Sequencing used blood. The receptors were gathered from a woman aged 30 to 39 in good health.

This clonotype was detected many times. CDR3 protein: CASSFGFYNEQFF. CDR3 DNA sequence: TGTGCCAGCAGCTTCGGGTTCTACAATGAGCAGTTCTTC. The chain has TRBV7-9 and TRBJ2-1; D is uncertain. The CDR3 covers 13 residues. Germline-derived CDR1 and CDR2 are SEHNR and FQNEAQ (reference sequence). Trimming pared 3 bases from V and 3 bases from J, leaving 6 bases between.

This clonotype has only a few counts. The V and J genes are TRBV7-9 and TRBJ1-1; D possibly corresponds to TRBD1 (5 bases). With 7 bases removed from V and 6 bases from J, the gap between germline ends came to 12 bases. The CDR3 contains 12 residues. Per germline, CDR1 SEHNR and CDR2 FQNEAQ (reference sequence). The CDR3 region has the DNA TGTGCCAGCATAGCAGGGCTAGCTGAAGCTTTCTTT. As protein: CASIAGLAEAFF.

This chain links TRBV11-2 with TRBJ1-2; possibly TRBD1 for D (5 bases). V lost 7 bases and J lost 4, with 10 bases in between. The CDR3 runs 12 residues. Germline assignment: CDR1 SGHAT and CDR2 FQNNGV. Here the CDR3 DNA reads TGTGCCAGCACCCTCGACAGCTATGGCTACACCTTC. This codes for CASTLDSYGYTF.

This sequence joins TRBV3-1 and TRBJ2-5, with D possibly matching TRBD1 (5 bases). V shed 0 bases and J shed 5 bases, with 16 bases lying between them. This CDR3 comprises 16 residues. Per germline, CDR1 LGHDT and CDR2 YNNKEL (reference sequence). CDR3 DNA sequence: TGTGCCAGCAGCCAAGACCCTCTCTCCAGGGCGGAGACCCAGTACTTC. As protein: CASSQDPLSRAETQYF.

CDR3 loop: CASSAGDGSTFF. In DNA, the CDR3 is TGTGCCAGCAGCGCTGGGGACGGTAGCACGTTCTTC. The rearrangement uses TRBV7-6 and TRBJ2-1; D assignment may be TRBD1 or TRBD2 (5 bases each). Looked up from germline, CDR1 is SGHVS and CDR2 is FNYEAQ. The CDR3 is 12 amino acids. The V end lost 5 bases, the J end lost 15 bases, and 17 bases lay between the germline ends.

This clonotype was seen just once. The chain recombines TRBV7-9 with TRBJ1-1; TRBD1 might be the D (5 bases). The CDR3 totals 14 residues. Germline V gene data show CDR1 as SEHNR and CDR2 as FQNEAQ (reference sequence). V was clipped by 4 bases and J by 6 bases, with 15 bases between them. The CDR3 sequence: CASSSLRGASEAFF. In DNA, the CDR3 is TGTGCCAGCAGCTCCCTCAGAGGGGCGTCTGAAGCTTTCTTT.

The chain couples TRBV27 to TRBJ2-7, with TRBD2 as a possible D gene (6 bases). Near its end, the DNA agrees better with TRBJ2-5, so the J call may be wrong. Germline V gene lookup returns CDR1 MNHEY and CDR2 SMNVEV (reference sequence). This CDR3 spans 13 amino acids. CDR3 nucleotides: TGTGCCAGCAGTCAGACTAGGGGTGCGACCCAGTACTTC. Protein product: CASSQTRGATQYF.

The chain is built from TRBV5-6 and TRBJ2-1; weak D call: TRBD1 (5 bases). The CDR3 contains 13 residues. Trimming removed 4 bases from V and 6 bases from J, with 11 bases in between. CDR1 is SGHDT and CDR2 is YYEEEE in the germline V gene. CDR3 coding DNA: TGTGCCAGCAGCCGAAGACAGACCAATGAGCAGTTCTTC. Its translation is CASSRRQTNEQFF.

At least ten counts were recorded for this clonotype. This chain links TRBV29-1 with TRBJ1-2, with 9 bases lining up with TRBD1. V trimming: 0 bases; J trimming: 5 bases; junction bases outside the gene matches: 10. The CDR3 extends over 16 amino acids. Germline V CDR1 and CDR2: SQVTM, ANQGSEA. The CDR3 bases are TGCAGCGTTGAAGATCGGCGGGGACAGGGCCAATATGGCTACACCTTC. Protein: CSVEDRRGQGQYGYTF.

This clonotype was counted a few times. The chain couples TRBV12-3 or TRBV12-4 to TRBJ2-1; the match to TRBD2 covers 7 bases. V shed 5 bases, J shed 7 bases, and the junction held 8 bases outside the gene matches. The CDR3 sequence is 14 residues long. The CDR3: CASSPFRGDNEQFF. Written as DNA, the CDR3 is TGTGCCAGCAGTCCGTTCCGGGGGGATAATGAGCAGTTCTTC.

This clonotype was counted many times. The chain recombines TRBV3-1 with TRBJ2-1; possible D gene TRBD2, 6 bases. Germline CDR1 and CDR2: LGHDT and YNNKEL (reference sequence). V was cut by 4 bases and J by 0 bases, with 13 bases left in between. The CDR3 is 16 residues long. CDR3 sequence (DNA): TGTGCCAGCAGCCCCCAAACGGGACTCTCCTACAATGAGCAGTTCTTC. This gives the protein CASSPQTGLSYNEQFF.

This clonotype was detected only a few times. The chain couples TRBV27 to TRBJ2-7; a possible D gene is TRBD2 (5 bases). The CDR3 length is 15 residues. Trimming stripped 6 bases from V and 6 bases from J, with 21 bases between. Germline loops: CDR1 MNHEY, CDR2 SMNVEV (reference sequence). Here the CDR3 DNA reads TGTGCCAGCAGCCCTGGGTCGCCGGGGTTGGGCGAGCAGTACTTC. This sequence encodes CASSPGSPGLGEQYF.

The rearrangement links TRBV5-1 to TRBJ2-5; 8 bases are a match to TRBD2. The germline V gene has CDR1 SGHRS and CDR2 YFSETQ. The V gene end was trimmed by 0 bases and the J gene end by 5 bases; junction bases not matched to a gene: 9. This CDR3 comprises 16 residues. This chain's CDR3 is CASSLGSREGSETQYF. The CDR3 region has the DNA TGCGCCAGCAGCTTGGGCAGTCGGGAGGGGAGTGAGACCCAGTACTTC. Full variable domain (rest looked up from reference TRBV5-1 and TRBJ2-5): KAGVTQTPRYLIKTRGQQVTLSCSPISGHRSVSWYQQTPGQGLQFLFEYFSETQRNKGNFPGRFSGRQFSNSRSEMNVSTLELGDSALYLCASSLGSREGSETQYFGPGTRLLVL.